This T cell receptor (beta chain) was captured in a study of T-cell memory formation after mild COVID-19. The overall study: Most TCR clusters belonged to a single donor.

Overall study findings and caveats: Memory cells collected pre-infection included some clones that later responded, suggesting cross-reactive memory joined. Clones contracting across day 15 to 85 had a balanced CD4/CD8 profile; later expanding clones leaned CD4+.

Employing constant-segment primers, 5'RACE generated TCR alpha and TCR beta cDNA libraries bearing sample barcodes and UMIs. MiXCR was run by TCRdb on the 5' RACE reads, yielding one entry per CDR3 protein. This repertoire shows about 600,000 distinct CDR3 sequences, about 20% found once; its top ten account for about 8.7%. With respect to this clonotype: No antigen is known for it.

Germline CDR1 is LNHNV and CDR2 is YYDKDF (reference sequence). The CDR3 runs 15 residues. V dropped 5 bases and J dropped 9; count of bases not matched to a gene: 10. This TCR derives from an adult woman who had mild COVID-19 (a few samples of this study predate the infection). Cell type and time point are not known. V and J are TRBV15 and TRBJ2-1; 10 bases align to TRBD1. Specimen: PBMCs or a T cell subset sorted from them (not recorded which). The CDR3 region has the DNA TGTGCCACCAGCTGGGCCGGGACAGGGGAAACTGAGCAGTTCTTC. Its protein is CATSWAGTGETEQFF.